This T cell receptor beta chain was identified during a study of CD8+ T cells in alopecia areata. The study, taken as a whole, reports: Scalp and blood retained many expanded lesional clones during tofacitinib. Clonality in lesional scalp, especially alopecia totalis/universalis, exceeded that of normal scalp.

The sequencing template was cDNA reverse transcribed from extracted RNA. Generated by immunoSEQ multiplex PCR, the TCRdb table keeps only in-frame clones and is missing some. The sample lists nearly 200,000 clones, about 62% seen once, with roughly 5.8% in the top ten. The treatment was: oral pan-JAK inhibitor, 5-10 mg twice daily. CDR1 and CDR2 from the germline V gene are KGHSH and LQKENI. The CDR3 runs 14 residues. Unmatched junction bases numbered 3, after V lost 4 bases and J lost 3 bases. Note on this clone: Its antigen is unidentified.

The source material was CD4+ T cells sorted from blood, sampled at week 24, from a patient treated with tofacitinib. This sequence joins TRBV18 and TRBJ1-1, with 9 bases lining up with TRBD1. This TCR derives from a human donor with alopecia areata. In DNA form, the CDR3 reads TGTGCCAGCTCACAGGGACAGGGTGACACTGAAGCTTTCTTT. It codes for CASSQGQGDTEAFF.